This is a list of T cell receptor beta chains from one sample in a study of beta chain features in type 1 diabetes. The assay was immunoSEQ multiplex PCR, and TCRdb's table has in-frame clones only and misses some. The table includes about 450,000 clones, roughly 10% detected once. Specimen: naive CD4+ T cells from blood. Receptors originate from a woman between 18 and 29 years old in good health. Both conserved end residues are part of each CDR3. Clone size is stated in some rows and not others, as once, few, many or a class when expanded.

TRBV9 | NA | CASSVQWGHGTQYF
TRBV28 | NA | CASSLGPRKYTQYF
TRBV6-6 | NA | CASRLTNSPLHF
TRBV30 | few | CAWSVGSNQPQHF
TRBV5-1 | NA | CASSSGRHNEQFF
TRBV29-1 | NA | CSAFGTVDYEQYF
TRBV7-9 | NA | CASSPGTSGIDNEQFF
TRBV20-1 | few | CSARVQGTIYF
TRBV14 | few | CASSPTKTGVEQFF
TRBV4-1 | few | CASSQLVVLEKLFF
TRBV7-9 | NA | CASSLASGLPLDTQYF
TRBV7-3 | few | CASSRDAGSGNTIYF